The clone carrying this T cell receptor (beta chain) has just a few counts. The entry originates in a study of blood T cell repertoires in COVID-19. Germline V gene data show CDR1 as SGHTS and CDR2 as YDEGEE. With 4 bases clipped from V and 6 bases from J, the junction kept 9 bases outside the gene matches. The CDR3 is made up of 16 amino acids. Methods used by the authors: By means of reference gene primer amplification, nucleated cell counts were estimated. The method was immunoSEQ multiplex PCR; TCRdb's version includes in-frame clones alone and lacks a portion of them. V and J calls plus clone size are reproduced from that table; the DNA served to infer D and trimming. The profile covers some 400,000 clones, with around 90% appearing a single time and approximately 7% taken by the ten largest.

J is TRBJ2-2 and V is TRBV5-8, with TRBD2 matching 10 bases. The source is a man aged 18 to 35 with active or convalescent COVID-19. The specimen was peripheral blood. The CDR3 nucleotides are TGTGCCAGCAGCGGGACTAGCGCTCGCCCCCCCGGGGAGCTGTTTTTT. Residues: CASSGTSARPPGELFF.